The text below deals with one T cell receptor beta chain. In the original analysis: Nucleated cell counts were estimated from reference gene primer amplification. Libraries were prepared by immunoSEQ multiplex PCR; TCRdb keeps only in-frame clonotypes and omits some of them. The V and J calls and the clone size are those of that table, but D and trimming were determined from the DNA. The sample has fewer than 150,000 clones; 88% are singletons. Trimming shortened V by 4 bases and J by 2 bases, and 5 bases separated the two germline ends. The germline gives CDR1 SQVTM, CDR2 ANQGSEA. This CDR3 spans 11 amino acids. The data belong to a study of blood T cell repertoires in COVID-19. In the study overall: COVID-19 samples from acute and convalescent phases originated in the United States, Italy and Spain. T cells, B-cell-depleted T cells, or PBMCs provided the cDNA or gDNA that served as material.

The sample was peripheral blood. V usage is TRBV29-1 and J usage is TRBJ1-1; D is unclear. The origin of this receptor is a man between 45 and 60 years old with active or convalescent COVID-19. CDR3 in DNA: TGCAGCGTTGGGGCAAACACTGAAGCTTTCTTT. As protein: CSVGANTEAFF.